The 26 T cell receptor beta chains below all came from one sample that was sequenced in a study of cytomegalovirus exposure and HLA in healthy donors. Use of 60 Vbeta and 13 Jbeta primers characterized the PCR. Profiled with immunoSEQ multiplex PCR; TCRdb holds only in-frame clones, not every one. This sample has under 200,000 clones, with about 71% found just once. Sequencing was done on a sample of PBMCs. The receptor source for this set is a woman in her twenties or thirties in good health and CMV-seronegative.

This clone has just a few counts. The chain joins TRBV6-4 to TRBJ2-2; 12 nucleotides line up with TRBD2. The V gene's germline CDR1 is MRHNA and CDR2 SNTAGT. Germline trimming cut 4 bases from V and 5 bases from J; bases unmatched to any gene: 2. The CDR3 length is 15 residues. The CDR3 region has the DNA TGTGCCAGCAGTGTGGGGACTAGCGGGACCGGGGAGCTGTTTTTT. Translating it yields CASSVGTSGTGELFF.

The chain combines TRBV7-2 with TRBJ2-7; tentatively, D is TRBD2 (6 bases). Germline V lookup: CDR1 SGHTA, CDR2 FQGNSA. V gave up 5 bases and J gave up 9 bases, with 14 bases separating them. CDR3 length: 12 residues. The DNA of the CDR3 is TGTGCCAGCAGCCCGGGACTCCCCGGGCAGTACTTC. It translates to CASSPGLPGQYF.

V usage is TRBV7-9 and J usage is TRBJ2-3, with 11 bases lining up with TRBD2. The CDR3 is 16 residues long. V shed 4 bases, J shed 1 base, and the junction held 4 bases outside the gene matches. Per the germline V gene, CDR1 is SEHNR and CDR2 is FQNEAQ (reference sequence). The CDR3 loop is CASSSTSGARTDTQYF. In DNA form, the CDR3 reads TGTGCCAGCAGCTCGACTAGCGGGGCGCGCACAGATACGCAGTATTTT.

This sequence joins TRBV6-4 and TRBJ2-3; 7 bases line up with TRBD2. This CDR3 is 15 amino acids long. J gave up 1 base and V 5 bases, and 6 bases lay outside the gene matches. Per germline, CDR1 MRHNA and CDR2 SNTAGT. The CDR3, as DNA: TGTGCCAGCAGTAAGGGAGGGTTGGGCACAGATACGCAGTATTTT. As protein: CASSKGGLGTDTQYF.

V is TRBV6-4 and J is TRBJ1-5; D perhaps matches TRBD1 (6 bases). V lost 3 bases and J lost 2, with 8 bases in between. CDR3 length: 14 residues. Germline V gene sequence: CDR1 MRHNA, CDR2 SNTAGT. CDR3 sequence (DNA): TGTGCCAGCAGTGAACAGGGAGGCAATCAGCCCCAGCATTTT. Translated: CASSEQGGNQPQHF.

The chain joins TRBV6-5 to TRBJ1-1, with D uncertain. The V end lost 2 bases, the J end lost 4 bases, and 14 bases lay between the germline ends. This CDR3 region has 15 residues. Per the germline V gene, CDR1 is MNHEY and CDR2 is SVGAGI. This CDR3 is CASSYTGGGRTEAFF. CDR3 sequence (DNA): TGTGCCAGCAGTTACACCGGCGGAGGTCGCACTGAAGCTTTCTTT.

This CDR3 reads CASSSSGQGQNSPLHF. CDR3 nucleotides: TGTGCCAGCAGCTCCTCTGGGCAGGGCCAGAATTCACCCCTCCACTTT. The gene calls are TRBV7-3 and TRBJ1-6; D is possibly TRBD1 (5 bases). CDR1 is SGHTA and CDR2 is FQGTGA in the germline V gene. V was trimmed by 4 bases and J by 7 bases, leaving 17 bases between them. The CDR3 sequence is 16 residues long.

V and J are TRBV19 and TRBJ1-2, with D possibly being TRBD1 (6 bases). The CDR3 runs to 14 residues. Germline assignment: CDR1 LNHDA and CDR2 SQIVND (reference sequence). Trimming removed 10 bases from V and 8 bases from J, with 23 bases in between. The CDR3 coding sequence is TGTGCCACTGCCTTGGACAGCCCCGAAGGGGGCTACACCTTC. Its protein product is CATALDSPEGGYTF.

This chain joins TRBV9 and TRBJ2-1, with 7 bases aligning to TRBD2. The CDR3 spans 14 residues. Trimming at V came to 6 bases and at J to 3 bases, leaving 6 bases not matched to a gene. CDR1 is SGDLS and CDR2 is YYNGEE in the germline V gene. Here the CDR3 reads CASTNLADYNEQFF. CDR3 in DNA: TGTGCCAGCACGAACCTAGCGGACTACAATGAGCAGTTCTTC.

This clone has more than one count but fewer than ten. The CDR3 is CATSRPTGGMNTEAFF. CDR3 nucleotide sequence: TGTGCCACCAGCAGACCCACAGGGGGGATGAACACTGAAGCTTTCTTT. The chain has TRBV15 and TRBJ1-1; 8 bases line up with TRBD1. CDR3 length equals 16 residues. V shed 2 bases, J shed 0 bases, and the junction held 5 bases outside the gene matches. Germline V gene data show CDR1 as LNHNV and CDR2 as YYDKDF (reference sequence).

The V gene is TRBV28, the J gene TRBJ2-4; 7 bases align to TRBD1. The germline V gene encodes CDR1 MDHEN and CDR2 SYDVKM. The CDR3 is 12 amino acids. V trimming: 9 bases; J trimming: 6 bases; junction bases outside the gene matches: 5. Here the CDR3 DNA reads TGTGCCAGTGGGGACAGACGAAACATTCAGTACTTC. Residues: CASGDRRNIQYF. Combining the CDR3 with reference TRBV28 and TRBJ2-4 gives the whole variable domain DVKVTQSSRYLVKRTGEKVFLECVQDMDHENMFWYRQDPGLGLRLIYFSYDVKMKEKGDIPEGYSVSREKKERFSLILESASTNQTSMYLCASGDRRNIQYFGAGTRLSVL.

This clone was recorded only once. The chain recombines TRBV7-6 with TRBJ1-1; 12 bases are shared with TRBD1. CDR3 length: 18 amino acids. Losses at the gene ends were 1 base for V and 3 bases for J; bases not matched to a gene: 9. Germline V gives CDR1 SGHVS, CDR2 FNYEAQ. CDR3 sequence (DNA): TGTGCCAGCAGCTTAGAGCCGGGACAGGGGGCTGCAGACACTGAAGCTTTCTTT. This encodes CASSLEPGQGAADTEAFF.

The rearrangement links TRBV4-1 to TRBJ1-1; D remains unclear. Trimming removed 2 bases from V and 4 bases from J, with 5 bases in between. Germline assignment: CDR1 MGHRA and CDR2 YSYEKL. The CDR3 totals 12 residues. CDR3 protein: CASSQRVTEAFF. In DNA form, the CDR3 reads TGCGCCAGCAGCCAAAGAGTCACTGAAGCTTTCTTT.

This clone occurred once. This chain joins TRBV6-5 and TRBJ2-1, with 10 bases that match TRBD1. Losses at the gene ends were 1 base for V and 6 bases for J; bases not matched to a gene: 0. The germline gives CDR1 MNHEY, CDR2 SVGAGI. CDR3 length equals 14 residues. The CDR3: CASSYWTGGNEQFF. The CDR3 nucleotides read TGTGCCAGCAGTTACTGGACAGGGGGCAATGAGCAGTTCTTC.

The table lists this clone with a few counts. The chain employs TRBV4-2 and TRBJ2-3; D gene ambiguous. V lost 0 bases and J 0 bases, leaving 13 bases between the germline ends. This CDR3 spans 17 amino acids. Per the germline V gene, CDR1 is LGHNA and CDR2 is YNFKEQ. CDR3: CASSQDPMKTSTDTQYF. CDR3 DNA sequence: TGTGCCAGCAGCCAAGATCCGATGAAGACTAGCACAGATACGCAGTATTTT.

The chain combines TRBV5-4 with TRBJ2-2; 14 nucleotides agree with TRBD2. Germline-derived CDR1 and CDR2 are SGHNT and YYREEE (reference sequence). The CDR3 consists of 18 residues. With 0 bases clipped from V and 0 bases from J, the junction kept 1 base outside the gene matches. Here the CDR3 reads CASSLGLAGGSNTGELFF. In DNA, the CDR3 is TGTGCCAGCAGCTTGGGACTAGCGGGGGGGTCGAACACCGGGGAGCTGTTTTTT.

This clone has just a few counts. The chain recombines TRBV4-3 with TRBJ1-5; D is perhaps TRBD1 (6 bases). The V end was cut by 4 bases, the J end by 7 bases, with 17 bases between. This CDR3 is 15 amino acids long. In germline, CDR1 is LGHNA, CDR2 YSLEER. This chain's CDR3 is CASSPDGGAGQPQHF. The CDR3 DNA follows: TGCGCCAGCAGCCCTGATGGGGGGGCCGGGCAGCCCCAGCATTTT.

This clone was observed a few times. This chain uses TRBV19 with TRBJ2-1, with 8 bases fitting TRBD1. With 4 bases clipped from V and 6 bases from J, the junction kept 2 bases outside the gene matches. CDR1 LNHDA and CDR2 SQIVND come from the germline V gene (reference sequence). The CDR3 is made up of 13 amino acids. CDR3 DNA: TGTGCCAGTAGTACCACAGGGGGCAATGAGCAGTTCTTC. Translated, it gives CASSTTGGNEQFF.

This chain links TRBV19 with TRBJ1-5, with D perhaps TRBD1 (6 bases). Trimming took off 3 bases at V and 2 bases at J, with 23 bases between the two ends. Germline V CDR1 and CDR2: LNHDA, SQIVND (reference sequence). This CDR3 comprises 19 residues. Here the CDR3 DNA reads TGTGCCAGTAGTATGGAGGCTGCGCGACAGGAGAAGGGCAATCAGCCCCAGCATTTT. Translation: CASSMEAARQEKGNQPQHF.

This clone showed up just a few times. The CDR3 sequence is CASSYSARGVYEQYF. The CDR3 DNA reads TGCGCCAGCAGCTATAGCGCCAGGGGGGTATACGAGCAGTACTTC. The genes are TRBV4-1 and TRBJ2-7; D perhaps matches TRBD1 (7 bases). Germline assignment: CDR1 MGHRA and CDR2 YSYEKL. Trimming took 5 bases from V and 4 from J, leaving 18 bases between them. The length of the CDR3 is 15 residues.

The rearrangement joins TRBV7-2 to TRBJ2-7; a weak D match, TRBD2 (6 bases). Germline assignment: CDR1 SGHTA and CDR2 FQGNSA. The ends were cut back, 5 bases at V and 5 bases at J, with 10 bases in the middle. The CDR3 loop spans 12 amino acids. The CDR3 here is CASSLTGDEQYF. The CDR3 nucleotides are TGTGCCAGCAGCCTTACGGGGGACGAGCAGTACTTC.

This clone has only a few counts. This chain joins TRBV10-3 and TRBJ2-3, with 7 nucleotides matching TRBD2. CDR3 length: 16 residues. V lost 4 bases and J lost 1; bases outside the gene matches: 8. The germline gives CDR1 ENHRY, CDR2 SYGVKD. CDR3 in amino acids: CAISGSGGRGTDTQYF. The CDR3 DNA is TGTGCCATCAGTGGAAGTGGCGGGAGAGGCACAGATACGCAGTATTTT.

This clone was observed a handful of times. The V gene is TRBV28, the J gene TRBJ1-4, with D possibly being TRBD1 (5 bases). The CDR3 runs to 15 residues. Trimming pared 6 bases from V and 2 bases from J, leaving 13 bases between. Germline values: CDR1 MDHEN, CDR2 SYDVKM. CDR3 nucleotides: TGTGCCAGCAGCTCCCCGGGGGGTACTAATGAAAAACTGTTTTTT. Translating it yields CASSSPGGTNEKLFF.

The V gene is TRBV2, the J gene TRBJ1-1; 8 bases match TRBD1. Germline V gives CDR1 SNHLY, CDR2 FYNNEI. V lost 5 bases to trimming and J lost 0 bases; unmatched junction nucleotides: 2. The CDR3 sequence is 14 residues long. CDR3 nucleotides: TGTGCCAGCAGTCTGGACAGGGTGAACACTGAAGCTTTCTTT. Translated: CASSLDRVNTEAFF.

This sequence joins TRBV4-2 and TRBJ2-5, with 13 bases matching TRBD2. The DNA end favors TRBJ2-7, so the J call may be wrong. CDR3 length: 15 residues. Germline CDR1 and CDR2: LGHNA and YNFKEQ. The CDR3 nucleotides read TGTGCCAGCAGCCCTGGACTAGCGGGAGACTACGAGCAGTACTTC. Its translation: CASSPGLAGDYEQYF.

V is TRBV7-9 and J is TRBJ2-1; 9 bases are a match to TRBD1. Looked up from germline, CDR1 is SEHNR and CDR2 is FQNEAQ (reference sequence). Losses at the gene ends were 3 bases for V and 6 bases for J; bases not matched to a gene: 3. The CDR3 spans 14 residues. The CDR3 spells CASSLGQGSNEQFF. DNA for the CDR3: TGTGCCAGCAGCTTGGGACAGGGCAGCAATGAGCAGTTCTTC.